The rows below give T cell receptor beta chains drawn from one sample of a study of T-cell memory formation after mild COVID-19. TCRdb re-called the 5' RACE reads through MiXCR, storing one row per CDR3 protein. The sample includes nearly 350,000 distinct CDR3 sequences, 13% of them seen just once. Sample: PBMCs or a T cell subset sorted from them (not recorded which). These receptors were collected from a man aged 18 to 29 who had mild COVID-19 (a few samples of this study predate the infection). Cell type and time point are not known. The CDR3 runs from the conserved cysteine through the conserved F or W. Fields, in order: J gene, D gene, V gene, clone size, CDR3 DNA, CDR3 protein. The D gene is left open where the match is weak. Clone size is shown for a subset of rows, as once, few, many or a class of expanded clone.

>TRBJ1-4|.|TRBV29-1|many
TGCAGCGTTGAGGCGGATAATGAAAAACTGTTTTTT
CSVEADNEKLFF
>TRBJ1-6|.|TRBV5-1|few
TGCGCCGGCCTCGAGGCCTATAATTCACCCCTCCACTTT
CAGLEAYNSPLHF
>TRBJ2-5|.|TRBV19|few
TGTGCCAGTAGTAGCCAGGGCCTAGAGACCCAGTACTTC
CASSSQGLETQYF
>TRBJ2-4|TRBD1|TRBV6-2/TRBV6-3|.
TGTGCCAGCACCCAGGGGGACATTCAGTACTTC
CASTQGDIQYF
>TRBJ2-1|.|TRBV20-1|.
TGCAGTGTACCGGGACTCGAAGGTGGGTTCTTC
CSVPGLEGGFF
>TRBJ1-2|.|TRBV29-1|.
TGCAGCGTTATAGGGCTCTATGGCTACACCTTC
CSVIGLYGYTF
>TRBJ2-2|.|TRBV7-3|few
TGTGCCAGCAGTTCTTCAGGGGACACCGGGGAGCTGTTTTTT
CASSSSGDTGELFF
>TRBJ2-7|.|TRBV6-6|.
TGTGCCAGCAGTTACTCGATGAAGGGGCAGTCCTACGAGCAGTACTTC
CASSYSMKGQSYEQYF
>TRBJ2-7|.|TRBV6-6|few
TGTGCCAGCAGTTACCCCTCAGCCATAGCTTTAGGTGTCGACGAGCAGTACTTC
CASSYPSAIALGVDEQYF
>TRBJ2-4|TRBD1|TRBV11-2|.
TGTGCCAGCAGCTATACAGGGGGCGTAAACATTCAGTACTTC
CASSYTGGVNIQYF
>TRBJ1-4|TRBD1|TRBV30|.
TGTGCCTGGAGGGGACACAGGGGGGTTGCCCTCAATGAAAAACTGTTTTTT
CAWRGHRGVALNEKLFF
>TRBJ1-2|TRBD1|TRBV24-1|.
TGTGCCACGGGACAGGGGGACTATGGCTACACCTTC
CATGQGDYGYTF
>TRBJ1-1|.|TRBV5-1|many
TGCGCCAGCAGAAGCAGGAGGGACACTGAAGCTTTCTTT
CASRSRRDTEAFF
>TRBJ1-6|TRBD1|TRBV7-2|.
TGTGCCAGCAGCGAGTCGGGACAGTTTAATTCACCCCTCCACTTT
CASSESGQFNSPLHF
>TRBJ2-1|TRBD2|TRBV7-9|many
TGTGCCAGCAGCTTAGCAGCGGGGGGGGAGGGAGAGCAGTTCTTC
CASSLAAGGEGEQFF
>TRBJ2-3|TRBD2|TRBV4-3|.
TGCGCCAGCAGCCAAGATAGCGGGGTTAGAGATACGCAGTATTTT
CASSQDSGVRDTQYF
>TRBJ1-4|.|TRBV7-9|.
TGTGCCAGCAGCCTGTCCTCCGGGAGTGAAAAACTGTTTTTT
CASSLSSGSEKLFF
>TRBJ2-7|.|TRBV10-3|few
TGTGCCATCAGTGTATACTCCCTTCGGGCCACGAACGAGCAGTACTTC
CAISVYSLRATNEQYF
>TRBJ2-1|.|TRBV18|few
TGTGCCAGCTCACGAGGCGGGACTTCCCTCGGCAATGAGCAGTTCTTC
CASSRGGTSLGNEQFF
>TRBJ2-3|.|TRBV7-8|few
TGTGCCAGCGCCCCGAGCACAGATACGCAGTATTTT
CASAPSTDTQYF
>TRBJ1-2|.|TRBV5-5|.
TGTGCCAGCAGCTTTAATCCTACCGAGCCCTATGGCTACACCTTC
CASSFNPTEPYGYTF
>TRBJ2-5|.|TRBV10-1|few
TGCGCCAGCAGTGAGTCGACAGCCTGGGGCCAGGAGACCCAGTACTTC
CASSESTAWGQETQYF
>TRBJ2-1|.|TRBV27|.
TGTGCCAGCAGTTTGGGCCTCGGACTTAACAATGAGCAGTTCTTC
CASSLGLGLNNEQFF
>TRBJ2-7|TRBD1|TRBV10-3|few
TGTGCCATCAGTTTTCAGACAGGGGTCCACGAGCAGTACTTC
CAISFQTGVHEQYF
>TRBJ1-2|.|TRBV9|.
TGTGCCAGCAGCCCAAGTCTCGCAGGAGCAGCTAACTATGGCTACACCTTC
CASSPSLAGAANYGYTF
>TRBJ2-5|.|TRBV28|.
TGTGCCAGCAGTTCACATCACGGCCTGAGAGAAGAAGAGACCCAGTACTTC
CASSSHHGLREEETQYF
>TRBJ2-1|.|TRBV14|few
TGTGCCAGCAGCCAAGGAAGTCGGGAGTTCTTC
CASSQGSREFF
>TRBJ2-7|TRBD2|TRBV5-1|few
TGCGCCAGCAGCTCCGGCGGGACTAGCGGTAAATACGAGCAGTACTTC
CASSSGGTSGKYEQYF
>TRBJ2-3|TRBD2|TRBV2|.
TGTGCCACCACTAGCGGGGGGTACACAGATACGCAGTATTTT
CATTSGGYTDTQYF
>TRBJ1-5|.|TRBV15|.
TGTGCCACCAGCAGAGGCGATAGCAATCAGCCCCAGCATTTT
CATSRGDSNQPQHF
>TRBJ1-5|TRBD1|TRBV20-1|few
TGCAGTGCTTGGTCAGGGGGTCAGCCCCAGCATTTT
CSAWSGGQPQHF
>TRBJ1-2|.|TRBV10-3|.
TGTGCCATCAGTGAGTCGACTCGAGGCTTTTCATATGGCTACACCTTC
CAISESTRGFSYGYTF
>TRBJ2-3|.|TRBV29-1|many
TGCAGCGTTGGTGAATGGCGGGGAGGGGGCGATACGCAGTATTTT
CSVGEWRGGGDTQYF
>TRBJ1-1|.|TRBV29-1|.
TGCAGCGTTGAACCGGCATTGGGTGACACTGAAGCTTTCTTT
CSVEPALGDTEAFF
>TRBJ2-5|TRBD2|TRBV18|few
TGTGCCAGCTCGTCGAGGGACGGGGGGGCCGATTTGGTGACCCAGTACTTC
CASSSRDGGADLVTQYF
>TRBJ2-3|.|TRBV12-5|few
TGTGCTAGTGGAGTGTCAGATACGCAGTATTTT
CASGVSDTQYF
>TRBJ1-5|TRBD1|TRBV7-2|few
TGTGCCAGCAGCTTTGCAGGGGGAACGAATCAGCCCCAGCATTTT
CASSFAGGTNQPQHF
>TRBJ2-3|.|TRBV5-1|many
TGCGCCAGCAGCCTGGGGGGAACTAGCACAGATACGCAGTATTTT
CASSLGGTSTDTQYF
>TRBJ2-7|.|TRBV10-1|.
TGCGCCAGCAGTGAAGGTTCTTTCGGGGGCGCTCCTTTTGGGAAGCAGTACTTC
CASSEGSFGGAPFGKQYF